This T cell receptor (beta chain) was identified in a study of OX40 agonist ivuxolimab in advanced cancers. Whole-study results and caveats: CD4+ and CD8+ blood T cells expanded clonally by week 6 at 0.1 to 3.0 mg/kg.

The protocol was immunoSEQ multiplex PCR, while the TCRdb copy is restricted to in-frame clones and leaves out a portion. Here the sample spans under 20,000 clones, more than 75% being singletons. V was pared by 2 bases and J by 7 bases, with 8 bases between. Germline CDR1 MNHNY, CDR2 SVGAGI (reference sequence). The CDR3 runs to 13 residues. As regards this clone: Its matching antigen is unknown.

This TCR was sampled from an adult with an advanced solid tumor such as melanoma, head and neck, liver or kidney cancer. The specimen comprised CD4+ or CD8+ T cells sorted from blood, sampled in a trial of the OX40 agonist ivuxolimab. This chain joins TRBV6-6 and TRBJ1-4; D unresolved. The CDR3 DNA reads TGTGCCAGCAGTTACAGACATCTTGAAAAACTGTTTTTT. Encoded protein: CASSYRHLEKLFF.